This section outlines one T cell receptor (beta chain) sequence together with its context. The antigen is not known. Germline loops: CDR1 SGDLS, CDR2 YYNGEE. The V gene end was trimmed by 5 bases and the J gene end by 0 bases; junction bases not matched to a gene: 2. The CDR3 has 15 residues. This sample was taken from a study of cytomegalovirus exposure and HLA in healthy donors. In the study overall: Clustering assigned about four fifths of the roughly 420 genotyped donors to the Caucasian-associated ancestry cluster. Regarding the study as a whole: Earlier findings revealed that most TCR beta V segments proved productive either about 87% or about 30% of the time.

The PCR made use of 60 Vbeta and 13 Jbeta primers. Data came from immunoSEQ multiplex PCR; TCRdb stores just in-frame clones and leaves some out. The repertoire includes approximately 100,000 clones, around 74% of them detected once, and about 14% sits in the top ten. Sequenced sample: PBMCs. The sequence derives from a male donor in good health and CMV-seropositive. The V gene is TRBV9, the J gene TRBJ1-4; 9 bases are a match to TRBD1. Here the CDR3 reads CASSRQGATNEKLFF. The CDR3, as DNA: TGTGCCAGCAGTCGACAGGGGGCAACTAATGAAAAACTGTTTTTT.